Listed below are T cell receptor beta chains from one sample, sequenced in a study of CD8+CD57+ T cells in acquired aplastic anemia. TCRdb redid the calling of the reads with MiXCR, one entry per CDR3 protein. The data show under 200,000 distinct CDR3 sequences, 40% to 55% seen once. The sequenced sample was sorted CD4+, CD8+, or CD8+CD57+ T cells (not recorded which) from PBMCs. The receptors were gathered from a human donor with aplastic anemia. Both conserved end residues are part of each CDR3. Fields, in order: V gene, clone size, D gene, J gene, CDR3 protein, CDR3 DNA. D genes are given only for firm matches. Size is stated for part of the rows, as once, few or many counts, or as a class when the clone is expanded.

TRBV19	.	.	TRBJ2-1	CASSLVGAGYNEQFF	TGTGCCAGTAGCCTGGTAGGAGCGGGCTACAATGAGCAGTTCTTC
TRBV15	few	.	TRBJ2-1	CATSRAANSYNEQFF	TGTGCCACCAGCAGAGCAGCTAACTCCTACAATGAGCAGTTCTTC
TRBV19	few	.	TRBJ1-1	CASKGQGSEAFF	TGTGCCAGTAAGGGGCAGGGCAGTGAAGCTTTCTTT
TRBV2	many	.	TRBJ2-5	CASSEAIETQYF	TGTGCCAGCAGTGAAGCTATAGAGACCCAGTACTTC
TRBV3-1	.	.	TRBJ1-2	CASNQDPGSPYGYTF	TGTGCCAGCAACCAAGATCCGGGGTCTCCGTATGGCTACACCTTC
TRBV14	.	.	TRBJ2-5	CASSQVAETQYF	TGTGCCAGCAGCCAAGTTGCTGAGACCCAGTACTTC
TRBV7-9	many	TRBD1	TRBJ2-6	CASSSNFPGTGAGANVLTF	TGTGCCAGCAGCTCGAATTTCCCCGGGACAGGGGCTGGGGCCAACGTCCTGACTTTC
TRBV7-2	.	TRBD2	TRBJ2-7	CASAAGTRGYEQYF	TGTGCCAGCGCGGCCGGGACTAGGGGATACGAGCAGTACTTC
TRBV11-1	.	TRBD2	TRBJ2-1	CAGSSILAGAEQFF	TGTGCCGGCAGCTCGATCCTAGCGGGGGCTGAGCAGTTCTTC
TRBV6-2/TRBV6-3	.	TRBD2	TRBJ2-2	CASSYSSGLNTGELFF	TGTGCCAGCAGTTACTCTAGCGGGCTAAACACCGGGGAGCTGTTTTTT
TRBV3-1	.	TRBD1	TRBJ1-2	CASSLGTGGLGYGYTF	TGTGCCAGCAGCCTCGGGACAGGGGGTTTGGGGTATGGCTACACCTTC
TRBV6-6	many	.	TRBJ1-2	CASSYSWATYGYTF	TGTGCCAGCAGTTACTCCTGGGCTACCTATGGCTACACCTTC
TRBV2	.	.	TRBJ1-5	CASMGRGNQPQHF	TGTGCCAGCATGGGGAGGGGCAATCAGCCCCAGCATTTT
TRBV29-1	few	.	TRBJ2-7	CSTVGGEFGSYEQYF	TGCAGCACCGTTGGAGGGGAATTCGGATCCTACGAGCAGTACTTC
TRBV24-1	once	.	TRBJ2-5	CATSDRVTQYF	TGTGCCACCAGTGATCGGGTGACCCAGTACTTC
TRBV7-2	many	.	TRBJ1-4	CASTIRSSNEKLFF	TGTGCCAGCACTATCAGGTCGTCTAATGAAAAACTGTTTTTT
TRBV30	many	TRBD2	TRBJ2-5	CAWTSGQETQYF	TGTGCCTGGACTAGCGGGCAAGAGACCCAGTACTTC
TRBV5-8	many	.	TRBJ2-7	CASSLGSYYEQYF	TGTGCCAGCAGCCTGGGGTCGTACTACGAGCAGTACTTC
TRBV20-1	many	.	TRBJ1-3	CSARPRRGAGNTIYF	TGCAGTGCTAGACCCCGACGGGGGGCTGGAAACACCATATATTTT
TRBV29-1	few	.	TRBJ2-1	CSFDPGYYNEQFF	TGCAGCTTCGATCCAGGTTACTACAATGAGCAGTTCTTC
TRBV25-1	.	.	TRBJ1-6	CASSESLGTLVESPLHF	TGTGCTAGCAGTGAATCTCTCGGGACGTTGGTGGAATCACCCCTCCACTTT
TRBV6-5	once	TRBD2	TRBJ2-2	CASSYSGGRNTGERFF	TGTGCCAGCAGTTACTCGGGAGGGAGAAACACCGGGGAGCGGTTTTTT
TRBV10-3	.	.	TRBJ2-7	CAIVTESSYEQYF	TGTGCCATCGTCACCGAGAGCTCCTACGAGCAGTACTTC
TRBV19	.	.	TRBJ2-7	CASSIEGEQYF	TGTGCCAGTAGTATTGAAGGCGAGCAGTACTTC
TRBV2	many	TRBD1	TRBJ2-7	CASTTGGRNYEQYF	TGTGCCAGCACCACAGGGGGACGGAACTACGAGCAGTACTTC
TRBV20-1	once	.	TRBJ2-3	CSAPGTKF	TGCAGTGCCCCAGGGACCAAGTTT
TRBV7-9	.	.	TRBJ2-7	CASSLGSRSYEQYF	TGTGCCAGCAGCTTAGGCAGCCGCTCCTACGAGCAGTACTTC
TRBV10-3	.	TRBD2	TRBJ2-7	CAISELSGGPRYEQYF	TGTGCCATCAGTGAGCTGTCGGGAGGGCCCCGCTACGAGCAGTACTTC
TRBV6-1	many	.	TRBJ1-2	CASMEVNYGYTF	TGTGCCAGCATGGAAGTTAACTATGGCTACACCTTC
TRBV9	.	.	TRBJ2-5	CASSPTLEAGETQYF	TGTGCCAGCTCACCTACGTTGGAGGCAGGGGAGACCCAGTACTTC
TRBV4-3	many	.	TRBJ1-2	CASSQELGYGYTF	TGCGCCAGCAGCCAAGAGCTTGGCTATGGCTACACCTTC
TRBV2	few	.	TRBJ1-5	CASRRSGLSPRQHF	TGTGCCAGCAGACGGAGCGGACTCTCCCCACGCCAGCATTTT
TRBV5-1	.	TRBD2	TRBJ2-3	CASQTSGSTDTQYF	TGCGCCAGCCAAACTAGCGGGAGCACAGATACGCAGTATTTT
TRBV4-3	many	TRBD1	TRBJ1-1	CASSLRTGREAFF	TGCGCCAGCAGCCTACGGACAGGCCGGGAAGCTTTCTTT
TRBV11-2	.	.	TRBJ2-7	CASSLDPRGHSREQYF	TGTGCCAGCAGCTTAGACCCACGGGGACATTCCAGGGAGCAGTACTTC
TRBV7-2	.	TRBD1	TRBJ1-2	CASSRTGRMYGYTF	TGTGCCAGCAGCCGGACAGGGCGGATGTATGGCTACACCTTC
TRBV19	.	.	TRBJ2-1	CASTYTLSTNEQFF	TGTGCCAGTACCTACACACTATCAACCAATGAGCAGTTCTTC
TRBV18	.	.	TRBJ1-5	CASSPDSRSNQPQHF	TGTGCCAGCTCACCTGACAGCAGATCCAATCAGCCCCAGCATTTT
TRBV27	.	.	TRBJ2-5	CASSLYPQTGFGSPSQETQYF	TGTGCCAGCAGTTTATACCCACAGACAGGATTCGGCTCCCCCTCTCAAGAGACCCAGTACTTC
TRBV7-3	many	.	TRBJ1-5	CASSLQAGYNQPQHF	TGTGCCAGCAGCCTTCAGGCCGGGTACAATCAGCCCCAGCATTTT
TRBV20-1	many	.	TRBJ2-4	CSANGWDIQYF	TGCAGTGCTAATGGCTGGGACATTCAGTACTTC
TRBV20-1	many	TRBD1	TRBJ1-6	CSARRQGFIGNSPLHF	TGCAGTGCTAGGAGACAGGGGTTTATAGGGAATTCACCCCTCCACTTT
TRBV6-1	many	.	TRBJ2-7	CASSGGALSSYEQYF	TGTGCCAGCAGCGGCGGGGCGCTAAGCTCCTACGAGCAGTACTTC
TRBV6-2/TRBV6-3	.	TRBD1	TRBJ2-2	CASRPGTAYTGELFF	TGTGCCAGCAGGCCCGGGACAGCCTACACCGGGGAGCTGTTTTTT